These T cell receptor beta chains were read from a single sample in a study of cytomegalovirus exposure and HLA in healthy donors. The assay was immunoSEQ multiplex PCR, and TCRdb's table has in-frame clones only and misses some. Found here are under 200,000 clones; the top ten clones hold 2% to 2.5%. Sequencing was carried out using PBMCs. The receptors originated from a man in his thirties or forties in good health and CMV-seronegative. CDR3s include the opening cysteine and the closing phenylalanine or tryptophan. D genes are given only for firm matches.

D gene,V gene,J gene,CDR3 DNA,CDR3 protein
TRBD1,TRBV19,TRBJ2-7,TGTGCCAGCGGTGACAGGGCCTACGAGCAGTACTTC,CASGDRAYEQYF
TRBD2,TRBV4-2,TRBJ2-3,TGTGCCAGCAGCCAGGGAGCTACGACCGGGACTAGCGGGAGTCACCCAGATACGCAGTATTTT,CASSQGATTGTSGSHPDTQYF
TRBD1,TRBV9,TRBJ2-7,TGTGCCAGCAGCGCCGGGACAGGGGTCTACGAGCAGTACTTC,CASSAGTGVYEQYF
TRBD1,TRBV2,TRBJ1-2,TGTGCCAGCAGCGGCGGACAGGGGATGTATGGCTACACCTTC,CASSGGQGMYGYTF
TRBD2,TRBV6-4,TRBJ2-2,TGTGCCAGCAGTACTAGCGGGGACACCGGGGAGCTGTTTTTT,CASSTSGDTGELFF
TRBD2,TRBV7-3,TRBJ2-7,TGTGCCAGCAGCTTAACCCTAATAGCGGGAACCTACGAGCAGTACTTC,CASSLTLIAGTYEQYF
TRBD1,TRBV11-3,TRBJ2-7,TGTGCCAGCAGCGCCGGGACAGGGAGAACTAGAAAGAACTACGAGCAGTACTTC,CASSAGTGRTRKNYEQYF
.,TRBV7-2,TRBJ2-7,TGTGCCAGCAGCTCCAGACTCGAGCAGTACTTC,CASSSRLEQYF
TRBD2,TRBV2,TRBJ2-2,TGTGCCAGCAGTGAATCGGCGGGAGGGCCCACCGGGGAGCTGTTTTTT,CASSESAGGPTGELFF
TRBD2,TRBV19,TRBJ2-1,TGTGCCAGTAGTATGGGTAGCGGGAGGGCCTACAATGAGCAGTTCTTC,CASSMGSGRAYNEQFF
.,TRBV2,TRBJ2-3,TGTGCCAGCACTCAAGGACTTGGAGAAGATACGCAGTATTTT,CASTQGLGEDTQYF
.,TRBV20-1,TRBJ1-2,.,CSAVGAGTF
TRBD1,TRBV30,TRBJ1-2,TGTGCCTGGAGTAAAGGAGACAGGGTTTATGGCTACACCTTC,CAWSKGDRVYGYTF
.,TRBV6-1,TRBJ2-3,TGTGCCAGCAGTGCCCGGGGTCGCGGAGATACGCAGTATTTT,CASSARGRGDTQYF
.,TRBV12-5,TRBJ1-5,TGTGCTAGTGGTTTAGGGGAATTCGGTCAGCCCCAGCATTTT,CASGLGEFGQPQHF
TRBD1,TRBV19,TRBJ1-6,TGTGCCAGTACTCGGGACAGCTCCTATTCACCCCTCCACTTT,CASTRDSSYSPLHF
TRBD1,TRBV18,TRBJ2-2,TGTGCCAGCTCGGGACAGGCCCCCGGGGAGCTGTTTTTT,CASSGQAPGELFF
.,TRBV27,TRBJ2-7,TGTGCCAGCAGTTTACAGGCTAGCGGGACAGGTTTCTCCTACGAGCAGTACTTC,CASSLQASGTGFSYEQYF
.,TRBV10-1,TRBJ2-7,TGCGCCAGCAGCCGCGGGACAGCCTACGAGCAGTACTTC,CASSRGTAYEQYF
.,TRBV18,TRBJ2-7,TGTGCCAGCTCACCAGGCAGTCGCTACGAGCAGTACTTC,CASSPGSRYEQYF
TRBD2,TRBV10-3,TRBJ2-7,TGTGCCATCATACCTAGCGGGAGAGTCCACGAGCAGTACTTC,CAIIPSGRVHEQYF
.,TRBV11-2,TRBJ2-7,TGTGCCAGCAGCACCGGGACACGATACGAGCAGTACTTC,CASSTGTRYEQYF
.,TRBV9,TRBJ1-2,TGTGCCAGCAGCGTAGGAGCGGCGATTGGGATGGAACGCAACTATGGCTACACCTTC,CASSVGAAIGMERNYGYTF
.,TRBV30,TRBJ1-5,TGTGCCTGGAGTAGCCAGGGTGGTTATCAGCCCCAGCATTTT,CAWSSQGGYQPQHF
TRBD2,TRBV9,TRBJ2-7,TGTGCCAGCAGCAGGCAGGGACTAGCCTACGAGCAGTACTTC,CASSRQGLAYEQYF
.,TRBV5-1,TRBJ2-1,TGCGCCAGCAGCTCCCCTTACAATGAGCAGTTCTTC,CASSSPYNEQFF
.,TRBV15,TRBJ1-5,TGTGCCACCAGCACGACTAAGCCAGGAGATCATAGCAATCAGCCCCAGCATTTT,CATSTTKPGDHSNQPQHF
TRBD2,TRBV27,TRBJ2-7,TGTGCCAGCAGTTCGGCAGGGACTAGCGGCGACTACGAGCAGTACTTC,CASSSAGTSGDYEQYF
TRBD2,TRBV28,TRBJ2-1,TGTGCCAGCAGTTCCCCTGGGGGACTAGCGGGTATCACAACCTACAATGAGCAGTTCTTC,CASSSPGGLAGITTYNEQFF
.,TRBV5-1,TRBJ1-4,TGCGCCAGCAGCTTACAGGGTATAGAGGAACTGTTTTTT,CASSLQGIEELFF
.,TRBV27,TRBJ1-2,TGTGCCAGCAGTTTTGGAGGTTCTAACTATGGCTACACCTTC,CASSFGGSNYGYTF
.,TRBV11-3,TRBJ1-3,TGTGCCAGCAGCCCCCCCGGAGGTGGAAACACCATATATTTT,CASSPPGGGNTIYF
.,TRBV10-3,TRBJ1-4,TGTGCCATCAGGGAGACGGACAGAGACAATGAAAAACTGTTTTTT,CAIRETDRDNEKLFF
.,TRBV5-1,TRBJ2-2,TGCGCCAGCAGCTGGATGGGACAGAACACCGGGGAGCTGTTTTTT,CASSWMGQNTGELFF
.,TRBV10-2,TRBJ1-1,TGCGCCAGCAGTGATGGAGGCGGATCCGTCTCTGAAGCTTTCTTT,CASSDGGGSVSEAFF
TRBD2,TRBV12-5,TRBJ2-7,TGTGCTAGTGGTCCACCGACTAGCGGGACAACCTCCTACGAGCAGTACTTC,CASGPPTSGTTSYEQYF
TRBD1,TRBV18,TRBJ2-5,TGTGCCAGCTCACCCCTAGGGACAGTTCAAGAGACCCAGTACTTC,CASSPLGTVQETQYF
.,TRBV19,TRBJ1-1,TGTGCCAGTAGTCCCCCCCCGGGGGGGTACACTGAAGCTTTCTTT,CASSPPPGGYTEAFF
.,TRBV28,TRBJ2-1,TGTGCCAGCAGTCCACTTTTGGGGAGGAATGACAATGAGCAGTTCTTC,CASSPLLGRNDNEQFF
TRBD1,TRBV5-1,TRBJ2-7,TGCGCCAGCAGCTCAGAAGGACAGGGCTACGAGCAGTACTTC,CASSSEGQGYEQYF
.,TRBV7-6,TRBJ2-7,TGTGCCAGCAGCTCGAAGATCTATGAGCAGTACTTC,CASSSKIYEQYF
.,TRBV7-2,TRBJ2-1,TGTGCCAGCAGCTTTCATTTCGTCCGGAATGAGCAGTTCTTC,CASSFHFVRNEQFF
TRBD1,TRBV19,TRBJ1-1,TGTGCCAGTAGTGTGGGACAGGGAAACCCTGAAGCTTTCTTT,CASSVGQGNPEAFF
.,TRBV7-9,TRBJ1-2,TGTGCCAGCAGCTTATATGCAGGGGTAATCTATGGCTACACCTTC,CASSLYAGVIYGYTF
TRBD1,TRBV7-6,TRBJ1-3,TGTGCCAGCAGCTCCGGGACAGGGCCCTCTGGAAACACCATATATTTT,CASSSGTGPSGNTIYF
.,TRBV28,TRBJ1-4,TGTGCCAGCAGGGCCGGAGGCGAAAAACTGTTTTTT,CASRAGGEKLFF
TRBD2,TRBV4-2,TRBJ2-1,TGTGCCAGCAGCCAGACACGACTAGCGGGAGGGGTTGAGCAGTTCTTC,CASSQTRLAGGVEQFF
.,TRBV5-1,TRBJ2-5,TGCGCCAGCAGCATTTTCGGGACTCCCGAAGAGACCCAGTACTTC,CASSIFGTPEETQYF
TRBD2,TRBV6-1,TRBJ2-3,TGTGCCAGCAGTGAATGGAGTAGCGGGAGCGGGACAGATACGCAGTATTTT,CASSEWSSGSGTDTQYF
TRBD2,TRBV25-1,TRBJ2-7,TGTGCCAGCAGTGGAGGTCTAGCGGGGGCTAACGAGCAGTACTTC,CASSGGLAGANEQYF
TRBD2,TRBV29-1,TRBJ2-7,TGCAGCGTTGAGCGGGAGGGCTCCTACGAGCAGTACTTC,CSVEREGSYEQYF
.,TRBV18,TRBJ1-1,TGTGCCAGCTCAGCGGGGGCGGCGGACACTGAAGCTTTCTTT,CASSAGAADTEAFF
.,TRBV5-4,TRBJ1-1,TGTGCCAGCAGTCATACAGGGCTAGTGAACACTGAAGCTTTCTTT,CASSHTGLVNTEAFF
.,TRBV5-5,TRBJ1-1,TGTGCCAGCAGCTTCGGCAGGCTGAACACTGAAGCTTTCTTT,CASSFGRLNTEAFF
.,TRBV15,TRBJ1-2,TGTGCCACCAGCCGCGAGGGATTGGGCTATGGCTACACCTTC,CATSREGLGYGYTF
.,TRBV7-2,TRBJ1-4,TGTGCCAGCAGCTTAGATCCAGGACTAACTAATGGAAAACTGTTTTTT,CASSLDPGLTNGKLFF
TRBD1,TRBV27,TRBJ1-1,TGTGCCAGCAGTACCCACGCGACAGGGATGAACACTGAAGCTTTCTTT,CASSTHATGMNTEAFF
.,TRBV5-1,TRBJ2-1,TGCGCCAGCAGCTTGGGGGGGGGCCAGTTGGACAATGAGCAGTTCTTC,CASSLGGGQLDNEQFF
TRBD1,TRBV7-9,TRBJ2-5,TGTGCCAGCAGCTTAGAGGGGGCGCGGGAGACCCAGTACTTC,CASSLEGARETQYF
.,TRBV19,TRBJ1-1,TGTGCCATCTTCCAACGGGCAGGGGAGAACACTGAAGCTTTCTTT,CAIFQRAGENTEAFF